The T cell receptor beta chain under discussion was sequenced for a study of shared clonotypes between healthy human individuals. Study-level results: Large sequencing depth failed to make sorted-subset sequencing complete, rarefaction showed. Blood was the only sampled material, and tissue repertoires likely differ.

For this clone: Its target is not known.

Libraries were prepared by immunoSEQ multiplex PCR; TCRdb keeps only in-frame clonotypes and omits some of them. Here the sample spans about 710,000 clones, more than 70% being singletons. The ends lost 1 base at V and 10 bases at J; junction bases unmatched: 8. The V gene's germline CDR1 is SGHTA and CDR2 FQGNSA. The CDR3 has 15 amino acids. The chain combines TRBV7-2 with TRBJ1-4, with 8 positions matching TRBD1. This TCR derives from a woman aged 25 to 39 in good health. Input material: memory CD4+ T cells sorted from blood. Subset defined: CD45RA-negative fraction. CDR3 coding DNA: TGTGCCAGCAGCTTAGGTGAAGGACAGGGCAGAAAACTGTTTTTT. It encodes CASSLGEGQGRKLFF.